The rows below give T cell receptor beta chains drawn from one sample of a study of T cells in Graves' hyperthyroidism and ophthalmopathy. From the multiplex PCR reads, TCRdb called clonotypes with MiXCR, one entry per CDR3 protein. The sample contains about 610,000 distinct CDR3 sequences, roughly 15% of which appear only once. Sequencing was performed on blood. Receptors were obtained from a woman aged 40-49 years with Graves' ophthalmopathy. CDR3s include the opening cysteine and the closing phenylalanine or tryptophan. Fields, in order: J gene, clone size, V gene, D gene, CDR3 DNA, CDR3 protein. D genes are given only for firm matches. Clone size is not always given. Where it is, it says once, few, many or a class for expanded clones.

>TRBJ1-1|-|TRBV27|TRBD1
TGTGCCAGCAGTCCTCGACGGGGGGACAGCTTGGGCACTGAAGCTTTCTTT
CASSPRRGDSLGTEAFF
>TRBJ2-6|-|TRBV11-1|-
TGTGCCAGCAGCCCCCTCGGGCCGGACTCTGGGGCCAACGTCCTGACTTTC
CASSPLGPDSGANVLTF
>TRBJ1-6|few|TRBV28|-
TGTGCCAGCGAAGACAGTCGGGCCTCACCCCTCCACTTT
CASEDSRASPLHF
>TRBJ1-2|few|TRBV20-1|-
TGCAGTGGATTTGGACTGGGGCGAGGCTATGGCTACACCTTC
CSGFGLGRGYGYTF
>TRBJ1-5|-|TRBV6-1|-
TGTGCCAGCAGTCCATGGACAGACTCAGTTCAGCCCCAGCATTTT
CASSPWTDSVQPQHF
>TRBJ1-2|many|TRBV6-5|TRBD1
TGTGCCAGCAGTTACTCTGTTGCGGGACAGGGGGCCGGGGGCTACACCTTC
CASSYSVAGQGAGGYTF
>TRBJ2-7|many|TRBV28|TRBD2
TGTGCCAGCAGTTTCGGCGGGAGGGGTCGGGAGCAGTACTTC
CASSFGGRGREQYF
>TRBJ1-1|few|TRBV30|-
TGTGCCTGGAGGCCAGTCGGAGGGGAAGCTTTCTTT
CAWRPVGGEAFF
>TRBJ1-5|many|TRBV19|-
TGTGCCAGTAGTTCCCAGGGGCCAGCGAGCAATCAGCCCCAGCATTTT
CASSSQGPASNQPQHF
>TRBJ2-5|many|TRBV2|-
TGTGCCAGCAAGGCGGAGACCCAGTACTTC
CASKAETQYF
>TRBJ1-2|many|TRBV6-1|-
TGTGCCACCTATCGCGAATGGAACTATGGCTACACCTTC
CATYREWNYGYTF
>TRBJ1-1|many|TRBV18|-
TGTGCCAGCTCGCGCCCGGAAAGGGGCGTCGACACTGAAGCTTTCTTT
CASSRPERGVDTEAFF
>TRBJ1-1|few|TRBV12-3/TRBV12-4|TRBD1
TGTGCCAGCACCCCCCAGGGGGCGACTGAAGCTTTCTTT
CASTPQGATEAFF
>TRBJ2-2|-|TRBV2|TRBD1
TGTGCCAGCAGGATGACAGGGTACGGCGCCGGGGAGCTGTTTTTT
CASRMTGYGAGELFF
>TRBJ2-2|many|TRBV6-1|TRBD2
TGTGCCATCCGGACTAGCGCGAACGGGGAGCTGTTTTTT
CAIRTSANGELFF